The clone carrying this T cell receptor beta chain was detected only a few times. This record comes from a study of T-cell reconstitution after alpha-beta-depleted transplantation in children. The authors prepared the TCRbeta library with unique molecular identifiers. TCRdb analysed the PCR reads with MiXCR anew, one entry per CDR3 protein. This sample has 380,000 or so distinct CDR3 sequences, with approximately 12% found just once. Specimen: PBMCs, collected from the stem cell graft. This sequence was found in a human donor who donated a stem cell graft to a child with Fanconi anemia.

CDR3: CASSPGTGEETQYF. The CDR3 DNA reads as TGTGCCAGCAGCCCCGGGACAGGTGAAGAGACCCAGTACTTC. The chain links TRBV12-3 or TRBV12-4 to TRBJ2-5, with TRBD1 matching over 8 bases. The length of the CDR3 is 14 residues. V lost 6 bases, J lost 3 bases, and 6 bases stayed unmatched.